One sample yielded the 13 T cell receptor beta chains listed below, sequenced in a study of shared clonotypes between healthy human individuals. Using immunoSEQ multiplex PCR, the repertoire was profiled, and TCRdb retains in-frame clones only, with some absent. The profile shows 1,500,000 or so clones, roughly 96% of them singletons. The specimen sequenced was naive CD4+ T cells sorted from blood. Documented subset: CD45RA+ positively selected. The receptors were gathered from a man aged 30 to 39 in good health.

The chain carries TRBV5-5 and TRBJ2-7, with D unresolved. Germline loops: CDR1 SGHKS, CDR2 YYEKEE (reference sequence). This CDR3 has 11 amino acids. The V and J ends lost 1 base and 6 bases respectively, with 5 bases between them. CDR3: CASSLPGEQYF. CDR3 coding DNA: TGTGCCAGCAGCTTGCCGGGCGAGCAGTACTTC.

This clone has more than one count but fewer than ten. The chain has TRBV19 and TRBJ1-2; 7 nucleotides line up with TRBD1. The V and J ends lost 5 bases and 4 bases, in that order; junction bases with no gene match: 7. Germline loops: CDR1 LNHDA, CDR2 SQIVND (reference sequence). There are 14 residues in the CDR3. Written as DNA, the CDR3 is TGTGCCAGTAGTGACCACAGGGGCTCCTATGGCTACACCTTC. Its protein product is CASSDHRGSYGYTF. The whole variable domain, filled in from reference TRBV19 and TRBJ1-2, reads DGGITQSPKYLFRKEGQNVTLSCEQNLNHDAMYWYRQDPGQGLRLIYYSQIVNDFQKGDIAEGYSVSREKKESFPLTVTSAQKNPTAFYLCASSDHRGSYGYTFGSGTRLTVV.

The chain recombines TRBV15 with TRBJ2-2; no clear D gene. The V end was cut by 0 bases, the J end by 5 bases, with 10 bases between. The V gene's germline CDR1 is LNHNV and CDR2 YYDKDF (reference sequence). The CDR3 has 15 residues. CDR3 in amino acids: CATSRDTSATGELFF. DNA of the CDR3: TGTGCCACCAGCAGAGATACATCAGCAACCGGGGAGCTGTTTTTT.

This chain connects TRBV27 to TRBJ2-5, with TRBD2 as a possible D gene (7 bases). Germline V gives CDR1 MNHEY, CDR2 SMNVEV (reference sequence). Trimming stripped 5 bases from V and 0 bases from J, with 19 bases between. There are 17 residues in the CDR3. The CDR3 bases are TGTGCCAGCAGTGCGAAGAGGGGGGGGAGGGACCAAGAGACCCAGTACTTC. Translation: CASSAKRGGRDQETQYF.

Only one count was recorded for this clone. CDR3 amino acids: CAISSGQGAWSNQPQHF. CDR3 bases: TGTGCCATCAGCTCGGGACAGGGGGCTTGGAGCAATCAGCCCCAGCATTTT. The genes are TRBV10-3 and TRBJ1-5; 12 bases align to TRBD1. Germline V gives CDR1 ENHRY, CDR2 SYGVKD. CDR3 length: 17 amino acids. Trimming took 6 bases from V and 1 from J; bases not matched to a gene: 7.

V and J are TRBV10-3 and TRBJ2-7, with D tentatively TRBD1 (6 bases). The CDR3 extends over 12 amino acids. Trimming shortened V by 5 bases and J by 2 bases, and 7 bases separated the two germline ends. Germline loops: CDR1 ENHRY, CDR2 SYGVKD. The CDR3: CAISRDTYEQYF. CDR3 DNA sequence: TGTGCCATCAGTCGGGACACCTACGAGCAGTACTTC.

The rearrangement links TRBV7-6 to TRBJ2-7; D is unclear. Germline CDR1 and CDR2: SGHVS and FNYEAQ. Trimming removed 5 bases from V and 0 bases from J, with 8 bases in between. The CDR3 loop spans 13 amino acids. The CDR3 protein is CASSGESSYEQYF. For the CDR3, the DNA is TGTGCCAGCAGCGGAGAAAGCTCCTACGAGCAGTACTTC.

V usage is TRBV11-2 and J usage is TRBJ2-3; D is unclear. The length of the CDR3 is 13 residues. Trimming left V 0 bases short and J 8 bases short, with 9 bases between. Germline values: CDR1 SGHAT, CDR2 FQNNGV. CDR3 loop: CASSLDRAITQYF. DNA of the CDR3: TGTGCCAGCAGCTTAGATAGGGCGATTACGCAGTATTTT.

The chain combines TRBV5-5 with TRBJ2-3; D is unclear. This CDR3 is 11 amino acids long. The germline V gene encodes CDR1 SGHKS and CDR2 YYEKEE (reference sequence). The ends were cut back, 4 bases at V and 6 bases at J, with 6 bases in the middle. The DNA of the CDR3 is TGTGCCAGCAGCATAACCGATACGCAGTATTTT. Its protein product is CASSITDTQYF.

The chain uses TRBV5-1 and TRBJ2-2; no reliable D call. The V and J ends lost 4 bases and 0 bases respectively, with 7 bases between them. The CDR3 contains 14 residues. In germline, CDR1 is SGHRS, CDR2 YFSETQ. The CDR3 sequence: CASSGNTNTGELFF. The CDR3 DNA follows: TGCGCCAGCAGCGGAAATACGAACACCGGGGAGCTGTTTTTT.

In its sample, this clone was seen once. The chain employs TRBV28 and TRBJ2-7; 7 nucleotides line up with TRBD1. The germline V gene encodes CDR1 MDHEN and CDR2 SYDVKM. J gave up 2 bases and V 7 bases, and 11 bases lay outside the gene matches. The CDR3 length is 15 residues. The CDR3 loop is CASNTRGQKAYEQYF. CDR3 in DNA: TGTGCCAGCAACACCCGGGGACAGAAAGCCTACGAGCAGTACTTC.

V gene TRBV18 combines with J gene TRBJ2-3; 9 nucleotides match TRBD1. Trimming removed 2 bases from V and 4 bases from J; junction bases left unmatched: 7. CDR3 length equals 16 residues. Germline CDR1 and CDR2: KGHSH and LQKENI. In DNA form, the CDR3 reads TGTGCCAGCTCACCAATGGGACAGGGAGTGGCAGATACGCAGTATTTT. Residues: CASSPMGQGVADTQYF.

With regard to this clone: The sample holds other DNA sequences that translate to the same CDR3. This chain joins TRBV7-2 and TRBJ2-1; no definite D call. The germline gives CDR1 SGHTA, CDR2 FQGNSA. The CDR3 is made up of 12 amino acids. The V end was cut by 5 bases, the J end by 3 bases, with 5 bases between. The DNA for the CDR3 is TGTGCCAGCAGCCCAAACTACAATGAGCAGTTCTTC. Encoded protein: CASSPNYNEQFF.